The next 9 T cell receptor beta chains were all read from a single sample in a study of OX40 agonist ivuxolimab in advanced cancers. Library method: the immunoSEQ multiplex PCR assay. Here the immuneACCESS table is served through TCRdb, limited to in-frame sequences with V and J called. Missing clones are a known gap in these copies; in checked studies unresolved V genes cover under half, and the rest lacks a known reason. The sample table shows tens of thousands of clones, and around 84% are seen once. The leading ten clones occupy 6.6% of the sample. The sample consisted of CD4+ or CD8+ T cells sorted from blood, taken in a trial of the OX40 agonist ivuxolimab. These receptors all come from an adult with an advanced solid tumor such as melanoma, head and neck, liver or kidney cancer.

J is TRBJ1-1 and V is TRBV27; D is unresolved. The germline V and J ends were trimmed by 0 bases and 3 bases, with 11 bases remaining between them. Germline CDR1 is MNHEY and CDR2 is SMNVEV (reference sequence). This CDR3 has 15 amino acids. CDR3 residues: CASSLSGRVYTEAFF. The CDR3, as DNA: TGTGCCAGCAGTTTATCCGGAAGGGTTTACACTGAAGCTTTCTTT.

The chain has TRBV10-2 and TRBJ2-7; no clear D gene. Germline-derived CDR1 and CDR2 are WSHSY and SAAADI. V lost 3 bases, J lost 9 bases, and 9 bases lay in between. The CDR3 totals 11 residues. The CDR3 sequence is CASSDPLGQYV. Here the CDR3 DNA reads TGCGCCAGCAGTGACCCTCTTGGGCAGTACGTC.

The chain recombines TRBV19 with TRBJ2-7, with D possibly matching TRBD2 (7 bases). Trimming cost V 6 bases and J 2 bases, with 11 bases left between them. Per germline, CDR1 LNHDA and CDR2 SQIVND (reference sequence). The CDR3 has 13 residues. This chain's CDR3 is CASSEGGAYEQYV. The CDR3 DNA reads as TGTGCCAGTAGCGAGGGGGGGGCCTACGAGCAGTACGTC.

This chain uses TRBV2 with TRBJ2-7; 8 nucleotides align to TRBD1. V lost 0 bases to trimming and J lost 2 bases; unmatched junction nucleotides: 3. The CDR3 runs to 15 residues. Per germline, CDR1 SNHLY and CDR2 FYNNEI. DNA of the CDR3: TGTGCCAGCAGTGAAGCTGTGACAGGGGCCTACGAGCAGTACGTC. It specifies CASSEAVTGAYEQYV.

The chain couples TRBV29-1 to TRBJ1-5; D is possibly TRBD1 (5 bases). V was pared by 0 bases and J by 6 bases, with 9 bases between. This CDR3 is built from 13 residues. CDR1 SQVTM and CDR2 ANQGSEA come from the germline V gene. The CDR3 is CSVEEGPTQPQHF. The CDR3 DNA sequence: TGCAGCGTTGAAGAGGGGCCGACTCAGCCCCAGCATTTT.

V usage is TRBV6-5 and J usage is TRBJ1-5; D perhaps matches TRBD1 (5 bases). V dropped 6 bases and J dropped 0 bases, with 9 bases sitting between them. Germline loops: CDR1 MNHEY, CDR2 SVGAGI. The CDR3 spans 14 residues. CDR3 loop: CASSPTVSNQPQHF. The CDR3 bases are TGTGCCAGCAGCCCGACAGTTAGCAATCAGCCCCAGCATTTT.

The chain couples TRBV7-7 to TRBJ2-2; possible D gene TRBD1, 6 bases. Trimming left V 0 bases short and J 5 bases short, with 13 bases between. CDR1 and CDR2 from the germline V gene are SSHAT and FNYEAQ (reference sequence). The CDR3 runs to 16 residues. The CDR3 is CASSLARTATTGELFF. The CDR3 nucleotides read TGTGCCAGCAGCTTAGCGAGGACAGCAACAACCGGGGAGCTGTTTTTT.

This rearrangement joins TRBV7-2 to TRBJ2-5; D might be TRBD2 (6 bases). This CDR3 has 12 amino acids. CDR1 and CDR2 from the germline V gene are SGHTA and FQGNSA. The germline V and J ends were trimmed by 8 bases and 0 bases, with 7 bases remaining between them. The CDR3 DNA reads as TGTGCCAGCGGGGGGTACCAAGAGACCCAGTACTTC. Its translation: CASGGYQETQYF.

This chain connects TRBV7-8 to TRBJ1-2, with 11 bases matching TRBD1. The J segment lost 8 bases and the V segment lost 5 bases, leaving 4 bases of the junction unmatched. CDR1 is SGHVS, CDR2 FQNEAQ, per germline. The CDR3 has 13 residues. CDR3 in DNA: TGTGCCAGCAGCGAGGGACAGGGGGTCGGCTACACCTTC. Protein product: CASSEGQGVGYTF.